This T cell receptor beta chain was captured by sequencing in a study of identical twins' blood T cells (dated by TCRdb to 2012 to 2014). For the study in its entirety: The 12 libraries, six for the alpha chain and six for the beta chain, together yielded around 52 million Illumina reads. TCR alpha and beta chain repertoires of three pairs of monozygous twins were compared using next-generation sequencing to assess genetic influence on repertoire formation. General study outcomes and caveats: Among the most abundant TCRbeta clonotypes, every donor shared more CDR3 sequences with her own twin than with unrelated donors. V gene usage, even among non-selected out-of-frame TCRbeta clonotypes, was reported to be markedly more similar within twin pairs than between unrelated donors. The number of CDR3 clonotypes shared between two donors was mainly determined by the product of the cloneset sizes of the two donors, and no clear deviation from this trend was shown by twins. The proposed role of the TCRalpha J segment in MHC recognition during thymic selection was stated to require validation by independent studies. Environmental influences could not be excluded as an explanation for twin similarity, since twins were reared together.

The protocol used for the library was 5' RACE. Sequencing took place on an Illumina Genome Analyzer IIx. To prepare the RNA-based TCR cDNA libraries, a previously described protocol was followed, with several modifications. Sample-specific barcodes were introduced on both ends of each TCR cDNA library during cDNA synthesis and amplification to prevent cross-contamination. Per the source publication's procedure: Each individual had between about 85,000 and nearly 500,000 identified clonotypes, and each library contained about 2.2 to 4 million CDR3-containing reads. After reads with improper barcode index combinations were thrown out, a cloneset for each library was built using the MiTCR software. While assembling CDR3 clonotypes, MiTCR corrected PCR and sequencing errors and either filtered or rescued low-quality reads. Artificial out-of-frame clonotypes were mapped to in-frame sequences, with one indel allowed in the CDR3, and then removed. To measure how similar V and J gene usage was between donors, Jensen-Shannon divergence was divided by mean entropy. The public reads were run again by TCRdb, first through fastp at Q25 and then through MiXCR, and only productive beta chains were kept. Here each entry gathers all rows of one CDR3 protein and keeps the most common genes and DNA. For this entry, the V and J calls and clone size follow TCRdb and not the study's own pipeline. The table for this sample lists 400,000 or so distinct CDR3 sequences; about 28% of them were counted only once. Jointly, the top ten make up 6.1% of the sample.

This clonotype was seen more than once but under ten times. No antigen is known for it. Nothing much larger sits one base from this clone, and base qualities are not available. The CDR3 spans 13 residues, from the cysteine through the phenylalanine. Only CDR3 DNA remains: 39 bases, in frame from the first base. The junction carries 11 bases between V and J, which are trimmed by 4 bases and 6 bases respectively. CDR1 and CDR2 were assigned from the germline V gene as SGDLS and YYNGEE. Six healthy women forming three monozygous twin pairs were used as donors. All three twin pairs had been reared together, and it was thought likely that the same infectious agents and vaccines had been met by these twin pairs. TCR cDNA libraries were prepared from RNA that was isolated from peripheral blood mononuclear cells.

The chain is assembled from TRBV9 and TRBJ2-1; the D gene assignment is ambiguous. Sequencing was done on a sample of PBMCs. The sequence came from a woman between 18 and 49 years old in good health. The DNA sequence is given as TGTGCCAGCAGCTCGGGCGGCCTCAATGAGCAGTTCTTC. The encoded protein is CASSSGGLNEQFF.